These 23 T cell receptor beta chains came from one sample sequenced in a study of T cell changes during pregnancy in multiple sclerosis. This table comes from immunoSEQ multiplex PCR, and its TCRdb copy is limited to in-frame clones, with some not included. The table lists about 93,000 clones, 75% to 95% of them singletons. The source was peripheral blood, collected after pregnancy. The receptors derive from a female donor in good health, enrolled as a control in a pregnancy study.

V gene TRBV14 combines with J gene TRBJ2-7, with a weak D call TRBD1 (6 bases). This CDR3 has 21 amino acids. Trimming shortened V by 0 bases and J by 2 bases, and 29 bases separated the two germline ends. Per germline, CDR1 SGHDN and CDR2 FVKESK. The CDR3 loop reads CASSQDCRVSGSRDKTYEQYF. The CDR3 DNA sequence: TGTGCCAGCAGCCAAGATTGCCGGGTCTCGGGAAGCCGGGACAAGACCTACGAGCAGTACTTC.

The rearrangement links TRBV6-6 to TRBJ2-7; 7 bases are shared with TRBD1. Germline V gene data show CDR1 as MNHNY and CDR2 as SVGAGI (reference sequence). The length of the CDR3 is 13 residues. V gave up 7 bases and J gave up 2 bases; unmatched junction bases: 5. CDR3: CASTKTGTYEQYF. The CDR3 DNA sequence: TGTGCCAGCACCAAGACAGGGACCTACGAGCAGTACTTC.

The V call is TRBV28, the J call TRBJ1-2; 8 bases fit TRBD1. Losses at the gene ends were 4 bases for V and 5 bases for J; bases not matched to a gene: 3. Germline values: CDR1 MDHEN, CDR2 SYDVKM. The CDR3 extends over 13 amino acids. This chain's CDR3 is CASSYRGGYGYTF. CDR3 in DNA: TGTGCCAGCAGTTACAGGGGGGGGTATGGCTACACCTTC.

For the CDR3, the DNA is TGTGCCAGCAGCCCCCATTTTAGCGGGGGGGCCGGGCAGTTCTTC. Translated, it gives CASSPHFSGGAGQFF. The rearrangement joins TRBV14 to TRBJ2-1; TRBD2 agrees at 11 bases. J lost 12 bases, V lost 4 bases, and 11 bases had no gene match. The length of the CDR3 is 15 residues. The germline V gene encodes CDR1 SGHDN and CDR2 FVKESK.

This clone has only one observation. The chain links TRBV11-2 to TRBJ2-2, with a possible D match to TRBD1 (6 bases). The ends were cut back, 3 bases at V and 3 bases at J, with 11 bases in the middle. The CDR3 spans 15 residues. Germline lookup yields CDR1 SGHAT and CDR2 FQNNGV. The CDR3 DNA sequence: TGTGCCAGCAGCTTTAACAGGGAGCACACCGGGGAGCTGTTTTTT. Amino acids: CASSFNREHTGELFF.

The chain is built from TRBV7-9 and TRBJ2-7, with D maybe TRBD2 (7 bases). The CDR3 sequence is 16 residues long. Germline values: CDR1 SEHNR, CDR2 FQNEAQ (reference sequence). Trimming left V 4 bases short and J 5 bases short, with 21 bases between. CDR3 coding DNA: TGTGCCAGCAGCTCAACCTTCGGGGGGCAGTCCCACGAGCAGTACTTC. It translates to CASSSTFGGQSHEQYF.

This clone was observed a handful of times. This rearrangement joins TRBV4-1 to TRBJ2-1, with D perhaps TRBD2 (7 bases). Looked up from germline, CDR1 is MGHRA and CDR2 is YSYEKL. Trimming shortened V by 3 bases and J by 6 bases, and 18 bases separated the two germline ends. This CDR3 is 16 amino acids long. The CDR3 loop is CASSHSGAPGVNEQFF. The CDR3 region has the DNA TGCGCCAGCAGCCACAGCGGGGCCCCAGGGGTCAATGAGCAGTTCTTC.

The chain combines TRBV19 with TRBJ1-5; D perhaps matches TRBD1 (5 bases). Trimming took 0 bases from V and 2 from J, leaving 8 bases between them. Germline loops: CDR1 LNHDA, CDR2 SQIVND (reference sequence). There are 15 residues in the CDR3. CDR3 in amino acids: CASSIDEGGNQPQHF. The CDR3 nucleotides read TGTGCCAGTAGTATAGATGAAGGGGGCAATCAGCCCCAGCATTTT. The complete variable domain, with remaining parts taken from reference TRBV19 and TRBJ1-5, reads DGGITQSPKYLFRKEGQNVTLSCEQNLNHDAMYWYRQDPGQGLRLIYYSQIVNDFQKGDIAEGYSVSREKKESFPLTVTSAQKNPTAFYLCASSIDEGGNQPQHFGDGTRLSIL.

The chain links TRBV9 to TRBJ1-1; D not certain. The germline gives CDR1 SGDLS, CDR2 YYNGEE. There are 13 residues in the CDR3. Deletions cut 0 bases from V and 8 bases from J, with 11 bases between. This chain's CDR3 is CASSVASGNEAFF. The CDR3 DNA sequence: TGTGCCAGCAGCGTAGCCTCGGGAAACGAAGCTTTCTTT.

V and J are TRBV7-9 and TRBJ2-6, with D unclear. Trimming shortened V by 4 bases and J by 0 bases, and 10 bases separated the two germline ends. This CDR3 has 16 amino acids. Germline V gene sequence: CDR1 SEHNR, CDR2 FQNEAQ (reference sequence). The CDR3 bases are TGTGCCAGCAGCTCTCCTAAATACTCTGGGGCCAACGTCCTGACTTTC. This translates into CASSSPKYSGANVLTF.

The chain carries TRBV19 and TRBJ1-2, with D perhaps TRBD1 (5 bases). The CDR3 is 14 amino acids. Looked up from germline, CDR1 is LNHDA and CDR2 is SQIVND (reference sequence). The V and J ends lost 6 bases and 0 bases respectively, with 11 bases between them. The CDR3 region has the DNA TGTGCCAGTAGAGACAGTAACTCTAACTATGGCTACACCTTC. This translates into CASRDSNSNYGYTF.

The J gene is TRBJ1-1, the V gene TRBV10-2; D possibly corresponds to TRBD1 (6 bases). V gave up 10 bases and J gave up 0 bases, with 18 bases separating them. Germline loops: CDR1 WSHSY, CDR2 SAAADI. The CDR3 covers 15 residues. The DNA for the CDR3 is TGCGCCACCTCGGACAGCTTATCCATGAACACTGAAGCTTTCTTT. This encodes CATSDSLSMNTEAFF.

The chain employs TRBV5-5 and TRBJ1-3; D possibly corresponds to TRBD1 (6 bases). The germline CDR1 and CDR2 sequences are SGHKS and YYEKEE (reference sequence). V was trimmed by 5 bases and J by 3 bases, leaving 12 bases between them. The length of the CDR3 is 14 residues. The CDR3 DNA reads as TGTGCCAGCAGACTCGGGACATTTGGAAACACCATATATTTT. It translates to CASRLGTFGNTIYF.

The CDR3 nucleotides read TGCGCCAGCAGCCAAGATTGGCCCCCCCGTTACAATGAGCAGTTCTTC. This encodes CASSQDWPPRYNEQFF. V gene TRBV4-3 combines with J gene TRBJ2-1; D uncertain. Trimming took off 0 bases at V and 4 bases at J, with 13 bases between the two ends. CDR1 and CDR2 from the germline V gene are LGHNA and YSLEER. The CDR3 totals 16 residues.

This chain joins TRBV5-1 and TRBJ1-1, with 9 bases that match TRBD1. CDR3 size: 17 residues. V lost 3 bases, J lost 2 bases, and 11 bases stayed unmatched. Looked up from germline, CDR1 is SGHRS and CDR2 is YFSETQ. DNA for the CDR3: TGCGCCAGCAGCTCTGACAGGGGGGTGAAAAGAAACACTGAAGCTTTCTTT. Translating it yields CASSSDRGVKRNTEAFF.

The chain combines TRBV5-8 with TRBJ2-5, with D perhaps matching TRBD2 (5 bases). Germline CDR1 is SGHTS and CDR2 is YDEGEE. V lost 0 bases and J 1 base, leaving 13 bases between the germline ends. The CDR3 contains 16 residues. The CDR3 DNA sequence: TGTGCCAGCAGCTTGGGGATGGGGAGACGCCAAGAGACCCAGTACTTC. Translation: CASSLGMGRRQETQYF.

This chain connects TRBV15 to TRBJ1-5, with a tentative D call TRBD1 (5 bases). CDR3 length: 14 residues. The germline CDR1 and CDR2 sequences are LNHNV and YYDKDF (reference sequence). V dropped 1 base and J dropped 3 bases, with 7 bases sitting between them. CDR3 DNA sequence: TGTGCCACCAGCAGAGGACAGCCCAATCAGCCCCAGCATTTT. The encoded protein is CATSRGQPNQPQHF.

The V gene is TRBV4-3, the J gene TRBJ1-4, with D possibly being TRBD1 (6 bases). The germline V gene has CDR1 LGHNA and CDR2 YSLEER. CDR3 length equals 15 residues. Trimming cost V 0 bases and J 8 bases, with 13 bases left between them. The CDR3 coding sequence is TGCGCCAGCAGCCAAGATGACAGGCTGGGGGAAAAACTGTTTTTT. Protein product: CASSQDDRLGEKLFF.

The CDR3, as DNA: TGTGCCAGCAGCGGTTTAACGAGCTCCTACAATGAGCAGTTCTTC. It translates to CASSGLTSSYNEQFF. The chain recombines TRBV9 with TRBJ2-1, with D uncertain. CDR3 length: 15 residues. The V end was cut by 3 bases, the J end by 0 bases, with 10 bases between. Looked up from germline, CDR1 is SGDLS and CDR2 is YYNGEE.

This chain joins TRBV10-3 and TRBJ2-5; 10 nucleotides agree with TRBD1. V was pared by 4 bases and J by 4 bases, with 9 bases of the junction left unmatched. The germline gives CDR1 ENHRY, CDR2 SYGVKD. The CDR3 spans 16 residues. CDR3 amino acids: CAISGTGTGDLETQYF. DNA for the CDR3: TGTGCCATCAGTGGAACCGGGACAGGGGATCTAGAGACCCAGTACTTC.

This chain joins TRBV6-1 and TRBJ1-1; D is unresolved. The CDR3 loop spans 11 amino acids. Germline V gives CDR1 MNHNS, CDR2 SASEGT. V was cut by 6 bases and J by 7 bases, with 9 bases left in between. CDR3 in DNA: TGTGCCAGCAGGAGAGCCGATGAAGCTTTCTTT. The encoded protein is CASRRADEAFF.

This clone has a handful of counts. V and J are TRBV19 and TRBJ1-1, with unresolved D. The V and J ends lost 3 bases and 6 bases respectively, with 17 bases between them. The CDR3 is 15 amino acids. Germline V gene lookup returns CDR1 LNHDA and CDR2 SQIVND (reference sequence). CDR3 nucleotide sequence: TGTGCCAGTAGTATTGGAGGAACGAACGGCGCTGAAGCTTTCTTT. Translating it yields CASSIGGTNGAEAFF.

The CDR3 spells CASRGQGAEGYTF. In DNA, the CDR3 is TGTGCCAGCAGAGGACAGGGGGCGGAGGGCTACACCTTC. The chain carries TRBV6-5 and TRBJ1-2; 11 bases match TRBD1. The CDR3 runs to 13 residues. In germline, CDR1 is MNHEY, CDR2 SVGAGI. Unmatched junction bases numbered 5, after V lost 6 bases and J lost 8 bases.